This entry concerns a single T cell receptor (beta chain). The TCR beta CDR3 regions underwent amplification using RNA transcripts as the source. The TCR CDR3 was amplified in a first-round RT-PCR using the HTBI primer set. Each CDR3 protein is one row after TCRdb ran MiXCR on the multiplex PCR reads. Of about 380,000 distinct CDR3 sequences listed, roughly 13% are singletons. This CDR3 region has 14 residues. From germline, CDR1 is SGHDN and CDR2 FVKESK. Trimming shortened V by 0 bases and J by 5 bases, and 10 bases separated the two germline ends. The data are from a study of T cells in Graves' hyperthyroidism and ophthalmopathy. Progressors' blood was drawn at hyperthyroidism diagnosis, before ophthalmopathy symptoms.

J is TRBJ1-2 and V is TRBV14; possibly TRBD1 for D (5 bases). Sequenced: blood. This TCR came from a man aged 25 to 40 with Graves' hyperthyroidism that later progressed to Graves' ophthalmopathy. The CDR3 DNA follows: TGTGCCAGCAGCCAAGATACAGGAGGGTATGGCTACACCTTC. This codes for CASSQDTGGYGYTF. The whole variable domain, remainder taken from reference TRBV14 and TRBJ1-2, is EAGVTQFPSHSVIEKGQTVTLRCDPISGHDNLYWYRRVMGKEIKFLLHFVKESKQDESGMPNNRFLAERTGGTYSTLKVQPAELEDSGVYFCASSQDTGGYGYTFGSGTRLTVV.